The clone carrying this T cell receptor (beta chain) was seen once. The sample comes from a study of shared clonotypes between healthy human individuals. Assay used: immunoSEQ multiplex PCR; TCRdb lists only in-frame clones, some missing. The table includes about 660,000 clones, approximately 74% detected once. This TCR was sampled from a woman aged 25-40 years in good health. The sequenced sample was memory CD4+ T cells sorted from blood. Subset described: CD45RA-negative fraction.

CDR3 bases: TGCGCCAGCAGTGAGTCGTTGCCTAACACCGGGGAGCTGTTTTTT. Its translation: CASSESLPNTGELFF. The chain joins TRBV10-2 to TRBJ2-2; D remains unclear. In germline, CDR1 is WSHSY, CDR2 SAAADI. V was cut by 0 bases and J by 2 bases, with 7 bases left in between. This CDR3 comprises 15 residues.